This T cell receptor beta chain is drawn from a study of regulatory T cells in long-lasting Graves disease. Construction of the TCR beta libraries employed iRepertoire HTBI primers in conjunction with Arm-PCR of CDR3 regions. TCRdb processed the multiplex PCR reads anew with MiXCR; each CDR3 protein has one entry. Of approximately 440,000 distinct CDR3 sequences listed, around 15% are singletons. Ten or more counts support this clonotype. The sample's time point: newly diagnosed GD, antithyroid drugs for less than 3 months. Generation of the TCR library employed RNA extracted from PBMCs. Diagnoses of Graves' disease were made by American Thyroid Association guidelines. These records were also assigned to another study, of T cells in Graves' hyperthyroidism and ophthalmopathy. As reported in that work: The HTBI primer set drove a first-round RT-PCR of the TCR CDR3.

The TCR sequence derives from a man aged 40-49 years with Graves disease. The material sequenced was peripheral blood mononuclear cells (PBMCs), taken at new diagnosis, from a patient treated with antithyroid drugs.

The CDR3 is CASSLREGREAFF. The CDR3 DNA is TGCGCCAGCAGCTTGAGGGAAGGAAGGGAAGCTTTCTTT. This chain joins TRBV5-1 and TRBJ1-1; D uncertain. There are 13 residues in the CDR3. Germline CDR1 is SGHRS and CDR2 is YFSETQ. The V and J ends lost 1 base and 8 bases respectively, with 12 bases between them.